This T cell receptor beta chain was sequenced during a study of graft-versus-host responses after intestinal transplantation. Using immunoSEQ multiplex PCR, the repertoire was profiled, and TCRdb retains in-frame clones only, with some absent. The table shows approximately 90,000 clones, with around 92% occurring only once. The CDR3 has 16 residues. This clone has just one count. Its antigen is unknown. The sequenced sample was unstimulated CD8+ T cells sorted from spleen or lymph node cells, obtained before transplant. The clonotype originates from a human donor who was the organ donor for an intestinal transplant. The rearrangement joins TRBV1 to TRBJ1-6; no check of the table's D call, TRBD1, against the DNA was made. TRBV1 counts as a pseudogene. The CDR3 region has the DNA TGCACCAGCAGCCACCCTTGGACAGGGAGCGCTTCACCCCTCCACTTT. The encoded protein is CTSSHPWTGSASPLHF.